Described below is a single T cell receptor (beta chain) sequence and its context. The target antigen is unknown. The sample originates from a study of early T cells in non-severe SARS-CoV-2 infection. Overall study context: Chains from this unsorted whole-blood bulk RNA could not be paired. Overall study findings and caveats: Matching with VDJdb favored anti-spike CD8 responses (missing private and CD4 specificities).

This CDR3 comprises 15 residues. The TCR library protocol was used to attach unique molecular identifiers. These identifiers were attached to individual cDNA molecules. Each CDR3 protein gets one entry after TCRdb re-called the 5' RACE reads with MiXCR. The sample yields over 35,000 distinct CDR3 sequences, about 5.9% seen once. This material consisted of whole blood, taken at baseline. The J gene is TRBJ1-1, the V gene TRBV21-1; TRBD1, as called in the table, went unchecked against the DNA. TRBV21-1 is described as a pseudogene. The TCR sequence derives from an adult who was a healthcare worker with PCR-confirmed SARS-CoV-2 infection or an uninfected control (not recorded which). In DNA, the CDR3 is TGTGCCAGCAGCAGGGGGATCAACATGAACACTGAAGCTTTCTTT. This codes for CASSRGINMNTEAFF.